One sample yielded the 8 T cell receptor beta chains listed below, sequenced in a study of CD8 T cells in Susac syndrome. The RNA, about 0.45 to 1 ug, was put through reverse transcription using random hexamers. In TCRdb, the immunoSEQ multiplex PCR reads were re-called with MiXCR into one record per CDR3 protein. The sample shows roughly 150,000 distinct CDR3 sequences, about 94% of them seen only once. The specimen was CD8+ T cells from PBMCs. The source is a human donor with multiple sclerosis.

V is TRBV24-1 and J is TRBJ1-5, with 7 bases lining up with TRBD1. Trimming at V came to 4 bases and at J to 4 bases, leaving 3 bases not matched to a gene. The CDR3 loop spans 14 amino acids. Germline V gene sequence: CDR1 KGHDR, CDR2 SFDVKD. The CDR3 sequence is CATSETGVNQPQHF. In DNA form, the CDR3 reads TGTGCCACCAGTGAAACAGGGGTTAATCAGCCCCAGCATTTT.

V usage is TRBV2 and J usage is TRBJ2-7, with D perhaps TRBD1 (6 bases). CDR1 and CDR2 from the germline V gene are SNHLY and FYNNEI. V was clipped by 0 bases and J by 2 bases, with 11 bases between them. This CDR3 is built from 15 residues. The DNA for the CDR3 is TGTGCCAGCAGTGAAGCGCCCCGGGACACCTACGAGCAGTACTTC. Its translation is CASSEAPRDTYEQYF.

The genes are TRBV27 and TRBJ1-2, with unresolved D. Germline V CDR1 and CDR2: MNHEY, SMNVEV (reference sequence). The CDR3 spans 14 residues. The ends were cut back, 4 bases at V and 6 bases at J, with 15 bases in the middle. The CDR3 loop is CASSSSTRAHGYTF. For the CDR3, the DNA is TGTGCCAGCAGTTCCTCCACAAGGGCCCATGGCTACACCTTC.

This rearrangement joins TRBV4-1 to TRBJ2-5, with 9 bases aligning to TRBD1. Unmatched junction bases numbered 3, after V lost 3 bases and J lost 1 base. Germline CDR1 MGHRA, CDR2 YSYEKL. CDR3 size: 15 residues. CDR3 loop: CASSQTDRGQETQYF. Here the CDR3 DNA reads TGCGCCAGCAGCCAGACGGACAGGGGCCAAGAGACCCAGTACTTC.

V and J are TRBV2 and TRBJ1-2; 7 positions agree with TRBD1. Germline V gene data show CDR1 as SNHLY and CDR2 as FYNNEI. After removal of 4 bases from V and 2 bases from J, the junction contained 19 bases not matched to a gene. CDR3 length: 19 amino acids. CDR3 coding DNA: TGTGCCAGCAGTGGCGAACAGGGGATGTCTCTGCGATCAAACTATGGCTACACCTTC. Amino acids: CASSGEQGMSLRSNYGYTF. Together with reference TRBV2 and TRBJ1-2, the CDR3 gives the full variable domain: EPEVTQTPSHQVTQMGQEVILRCVPISNHLYFYWYRQILGQKVEFLVSFYNNEISEKSEIFDDQFSVERPDGSNFTLKIRSTKLEDSAMYFCASSGEQGMSLRSNYGYTFGSGTRLTVV.

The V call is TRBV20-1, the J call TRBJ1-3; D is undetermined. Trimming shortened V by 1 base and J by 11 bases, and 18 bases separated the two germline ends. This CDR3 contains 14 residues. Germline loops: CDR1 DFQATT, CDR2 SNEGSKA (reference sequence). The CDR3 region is CSARGFGTGGAIYF. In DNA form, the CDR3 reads TGCAGTGCTAGAGGGTTCGGTACTGGTGGGGCCATATATTTT.

The DNA of the CDR3 is TGTGCCAGCATCTCCTCGCGGGACGGGACAGGTACAGATACGCAGTATTTT. The encoded protein is CASISSRDGTGTDTQYF. The chain is built from TRBV12-3 or TRBV12-4 and TRBJ2-3; 8 bases match TRBD1. J was trimmed by 3 bases and V by 7 bases; bases with no gene match: 15. The CDR3 length is 17 residues.

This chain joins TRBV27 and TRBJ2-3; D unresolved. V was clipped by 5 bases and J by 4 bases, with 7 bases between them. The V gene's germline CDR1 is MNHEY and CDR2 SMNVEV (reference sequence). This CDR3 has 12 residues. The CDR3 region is CASSDGPDTQYF. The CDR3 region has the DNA TGTGCCAGCAGTGACGGCCCAGATACGCAGTATTTT.